Listed below are T cell receptor beta chains from one sample, sequenced in a study of glioma-infiltrating T cells after dendritic cell vaccination. The protocol was immunoSEQ multiplex PCR, while the TCRdb copy is restricted to in-frame clones and leaves out a portion. The table lists tens of thousands of clones, roughly 87% of them singletons, with 6% to 8% in the top ten. Sequencing was performed on blood, taken after dendritic cell vaccination. The receptors were gathered from a human donor with glioblastoma. CDR3s include the opening cysteine and the closing phenylalanine or tryptophan. D genes are given only for firm matches.

>TRBJ2-5|TRBV19|11|-
CASSTLETQYF
>TRBJ1-2|TRBV7-2|14|-
CASSLATANYGYTF
>TRBJ1-2|TRBV5-4|14|-
CASSLEGEYYGYTF
>TRBJ1-5|TRBV27|14|TRBD1
CASAGQGWAQPQHF
>TRBJ1-1|TRBV15|14|-
CATSTRTENTEAFF
>TRBJ2-3|TRBV7-3|15|-
CASSSGLAGSDTQYF
>TRBJ2-2|TRBV18|16|-
CASSLFAGSNTGELFF
>TRBJ2-3|TRBV9|16|-
CASSVGGGEGADTQYF
>TRBJ1-1|TRBV6-1|15|TRBD1
CASRWTGIFHTEAFF
>TRBJ1-5|TRBV5-5|13|-
CASSFNRNQPQHF
>TRBJ1-1|TRBV6-5|13|TRBD1
CASTQTGFTEAFF
>TRBJ2-1|TRBV13|16|-
CASSAWWASSYNEQFF
>TRBJ1-6|TRBV6-6|12|-
CASRTSGRSLHF
>TRBJ1-5|TRBV2|13|-
CASTERSSQPQHF
>TRBJ1-1|TRBV9|15|-
CASSVELSHETEAFF
>TRBJ1-4|TRBV6-5|15|TRBD1
CASSYWAGGNEKLFF